The next 21 T cell receptor beta chains were all read from a single sample in a study of early T cells in non-severe SARS-CoV-2 infection. Each CDR3 protein gets one entry after TCRdb re-called the 5' RACE reads with MiXCR. The data hold about 77,000 distinct CDR3 sequences, with approximately 12% observed a single time. Specimen: whole blood, collected at baseline. The receptors derive from an adult who was a healthcare worker with PCR-confirmed SARS-CoV-2 infection or an uninfected control (not recorded which). The donor label of this sample is uncertain.

This clonotype was counted a few times. The rearrangement uses TRBV9 and TRBJ2-1; 9 bases are a match to TRBD2. Germline-derived CDR1 and CDR2 are SGDLS and YYNGEE. The CDR3 runs to 16 residues. With V trimmed by 7 bases and J by 6 bases, 14 bases remained unmatched. The CDR3 DNA follows: TGTGCCAGCGGGCCAGGGCCGGGACTAGCCTCCAATGAGCAGTTCTTC. It specifies CASGPGPGLASNEQFF.

V usage is TRBV5-1 and J usage is TRBJ2-3; D possibly corresponds to TRBD2 (6 bases). This CDR3 contains 15 residues. Trimming removed 0 bases at V and 2 bases at J, with 10 bases between. Looked up from germline, CDR1 is SGHRS and CDR2 is YFSETQ. The DNA for the CDR3 is TGCGCCAGCAGCTTGGGGACTATGATCACAGATACGCAGTATTTT. This gives the protein CASSLGTMITDTQYF.

V and J are TRBV30 and TRBJ2-2; D perhaps matches TRBD1 (7 bases). The CDR3 covers 18 residues. CDR1 GTSNPN and CDR2 SVGIG come from the germline V gene (reference sequence). With 0 bases removed from V and 1 base from J, the gap between germline ends came to 18 bases. The CDR3 bases are TGTGCCTGGAGTGTCGCAGGGGGGACCTATATGAACACCGGGGAGCTGTTTTTT. Translation gives CAWSVAGGTYMNTGELFF.

This clonotype was seen repeatedly, ten times or more. In nucleotides, the CDR3 is TGCGCCAGCAGCTATTCTAGCGGGGGAGATACGCAGTATTTT. Protein sequence: CASSYSSGGDTQYF. The chain employs TRBV5-1 and TRBJ2-3; 10 nucleotides align to TRBD2. V dropped 3 bases and J dropped 5; count of bases not matched to a gene: 3. The CDR3 consists of 14 residues. The germline V gene encodes CDR1 SGHRS and CDR2 YFSETQ. Based on the CDR3 plus reference TRBV5-1 and TRBJ2-3, the full variable domain is KAGVTQTPRYLIKTRGQQVTLSCSPISGHRSVSWYQQTPGQGLQFLFEYFSETQRNKGNFPGRFSGRQFSNSRSEMNVSTLELGDSALYLCASSYSSGGDTQYFGPGTRLTVL.

This clonotype occurred a few times. The chain joins TRBV7-2 to TRBJ2-3, with TRBD1 matching over 11 bases. Trimming removed 5 bases from V and 7 bases from J; junction bases left unmatched: 23. This CDR3 comprises 20 residues. Looked up from germline, CDR1 is SGHTA and CDR2 is FQGNSA. CDR3 nucleotide sequence: TGTGCCAGCAGCCCACGGACAGGGGGCAGTTTAGCGGGAGTACTAAATACGCAGTATTTT. It specifies CASSPRTGGSLAGVLNTQYF.

The chain has TRBV13 and TRBJ1-1; D not certain. Germline V CDR1 and CDR2: PRHDT, FYEKMQ (reference sequence). The CDR3 length is 11 residues. V was clipped by 7 bases and J by 4 bases, with 7 bases between them. The CDR3 coding sequence is TGTGCCAGCACTTCGGGCACTGAAGCTTTCTTT. This encodes CASTSGTEAFF.

This clonotype appeared many times. The CDR3 loop is CASSETRRETQYF. CDR3 sequence (DNA): TGTGCCAGCAGTGAAACCCGGCGAGAGACCCAGTACTTC. This chain connects TRBV2 to TRBJ2-5; D remains unclear. V dropped 2 bases and J dropped 4 bases, with 8 bases sitting between them. The CDR3 is made up of 13 amino acids. Germline CDR1 and CDR2: SNHLY and FYNNEI.

This sequence joins TRBV29-1 and TRBJ1-2; weak D call: TRBD1 (5 bases). Germline V gene sequence: CDR1 SQVTM, CDR2 ANQGSEA. There are 15 residues in the CDR3. Trimming shortened V by 4 bases and J by 2 bases, and 17 bases separated the two germline ends. The CDR3 sequence is CSVVFTRGDNYGYTF. The DNA for the CDR3 is TGCAGCGTTGTTTTTACGCGCGGGGACAACTATGGCTACACCTTC.

This clonotype showed up many times. The chain uses TRBV24-1 and TRBJ2-1; 7 bases match TRBD2. Germline assignment: CDR1 KGHDR and CDR2 SFDVKD. V dropped 5 bases and J dropped 0; count of bases not matched to a gene: 6. The CDR3 has 16 amino acids. Written as DNA, the CDR3 is TGTGCCACCAGTGGGGCGGGAGCGAGCTCCTACAATGAGCAGTTCTTC. This gives the protein CATSGAGASSYNEQFF.

This rearrangement joins TRBV7-8 to TRBJ2-3, with D possibly being TRBD2 (6 bases). This CDR3 is 15 amino acids long. CDR1 SGHVS and CDR2 FQNEAQ come from the germline V gene. Deletions cut 1 base from V and 2 bases from J, with 10 bases between. The CDR3 DNA reads as TGTGCCAGCAGCTTAGGATGGCGGGACACAGATACGCAGTATTTT. It specifies CASSLGWRDTDTQYF.

This clonotype was counted many times. The V call is TRBV27, the J call TRBJ1-1; TRBD1 agrees at 8 bases. The CDR3 length is 16 residues. From germline, CDR1 is MNHEY and CDR2 SMNVEV (reference sequence). V lost 3 bases, J lost 1 base, and 7 bases stayed unmatched. This CDR3 reads CASSLGQVIPNTEAFF. CDR3 coding DNA: TGTGCCAGCAGTTTGGGACAGGTGATCCCGAACACTGAAGCTTTCTTT.

This clonotype was found a few times. J is TRBJ2-1 and V is TRBV18, with 10 bases aligning to TRBD2. Per the germline V gene, CDR1 is KGHSH and CDR2 is LQKENI. This CDR3 is 14 amino acids long. V shed 3 bases and J 10 bases; nucleotides not matched to a gene: 6. This CDR3 is CASSPSGGAWEQFF. The CDR3 bases are TGTGCCAGCTCACCGAGCGGGGGGGCGTGGGAGCAGTTCTTC.

This clonotype turned up a few times. V gene TRBV4-3 combines with J gene TRBJ2-1; D is uncertain. V lost 5 bases and J lost 0, with 11 bases in between. The CDR3 extends over 15 amino acids. CDR1 LGHNA and CDR2 YSLEER come from the germline V gene. CDR3 protein: CASSATESSYNEQFF. CDR3 nucleotides: TGCGCCAGCAGCGCTACAGAGAGCTCCTACAATGAGCAGTTCTTC.

This clonotype was picked up many times. The gene calls are TRBV2 and TRBJ2-5, with 10 bases matching TRBD2. Germline V gives CDR1 SNHLY, CDR2 FYNNEI. V trimming: 6 bases; J trimming: 5 bases; junction bases outside the gene matches: 12. This CDR3 region has 16 residues. The CDR3 here is CASRDAQRGGRETQYF. For the CDR3, the DNA is TGTGCCAGCAGAGACGCTCAGCGGGGGGGCCGGGAGACCCAGTACTTC.

The table lists this clonotype with a few counts. V usage is TRBV20-1 and J usage is TRBJ1-4; TRBD1 might be the D (5 bases). The CDR3 has 16 amino acids. V was shortened by 2 bases and J by 7 bases, with 20 bases between the two germline ends. CDR1 and CDR2 from the germline V gene are DFQATT and SNEGSKA (reference sequence). CDR3 amino acids: CSARHTLGRGGEKLFF. The CDR3 DNA sequence: TGCAGTGCTAGACACACCCTAGGAAGGGGAGGTGAAAAACTGTTTTTT.

This clonotype was seen many times. The chain couples TRBV12-3 or TRBV12-4 to TRBJ2-1, with 7 positions matching TRBD1. Trimming cost V 8 bases and J 4 bases; bases outside gene matches: 14. This CDR3 region has 16 residues. In DNA, the CDR3 is TGTGCCAGCGGCCCCCTCGGCGTCAGGGGGTACAATGAGCAGTTCTTC. Residues: CASGPLGVRGYNEQFF.

Of note for this clonotype: It may be a read error: a sequence one base away is much more abundant. The rearrangement uses TRBV7-2 and TRBJ2-3; 10 bases agree with TRBD2. The germline V gene encodes CDR1 SGHTA and CDR2 FQGNSA. The CDR3 covers 15 residues. V shed 5 bases and J 8 bases; nucleotides not matched to a gene: 10. The CDR3 is CASSRLAGGAVTQYF. CDR3 nucleotide sequence: TGTGCCAGCAGCCGCTTAGCGGGGGGAGCGGTTACGCAGTATTTT. The whole variable domain, filled in from reference TRBV7-2 and TRBJ2-3, reads GAGVSQSPSNKVTEKGKDVELRCDPISGHTALYWYRQSLGQGLEFLIYFQGNSAPDKSGLPSDRFSAERTGGSVSTLTIQRTQQEDSAVYLCASSRLAGGAVTQYFGPGTRLTVL.

The chain joins TRBV18 to TRBJ2-7; 8 nucleotides agree with TRBD1. Trimming removed 5 bases from V and 6 bases from J; junction bases left unmatched: 9. This CDR3 is built from 14 residues. Germline V gene sequence: CDR1 KGHSH, CDR2 LQKENI. This chain's CDR3 is CASSEGQGLLEQYF. DNA of the CDR3: TGTGCCAGCTCAGAAGGACAGGGTTTGCTCGAGCAGTACTTC.

The chain carries TRBV27 and TRBJ2-7, with 10 bases that match TRBD1. This CDR3 is built from 16 residues. Germline assignment: CDR1 MNHEY and CDR2 SMNVEV (reference sequence). V trimming: 4 bases; J trimming: 4 bases; junction bases outside the gene matches: 10. The CDR3 loop reads CASSSPSRDRGYEQYF. CDR3 DNA sequence: TGTGCCAGCAGTTCCCCGAGCCGGGACAGGGGATACGAGCAGTACTTC.

The J gene is TRBJ2-7, the V gene TRBV10-3; possibly TRBD1 or TRBD2 for D (5 bases each). The CDR3 spans 13 residues. V shed 8 bases and J shed 0 bases, with 11 bases lying between them. CDR1 and CDR2 from the germline V gene are ENHRY and SYGVKD. The CDR3 is CAIGKGSSYEQYF. CDR3 coding DNA: TGTGCCATCGGGAAGGGGAGCTCCTACGAGCAGTACTTC.

The chain has TRBV11-2 and TRBJ2-7; no reliable D call. CDR3 size: 17 residues. The germline CDR1 and CDR2 sequences are SGHAT and FQNNGV. Trimming shortened V by 0 bases and J by 1 base, and 16 bases separated the two germline ends. The CDR3 region is CASSLDTSRTASYEQYF. The CDR3 nucleotides read TGTGCCAGCAGCTTAGATACATCCAGGACGGCGTCCTACGAGCAGTACTTC.